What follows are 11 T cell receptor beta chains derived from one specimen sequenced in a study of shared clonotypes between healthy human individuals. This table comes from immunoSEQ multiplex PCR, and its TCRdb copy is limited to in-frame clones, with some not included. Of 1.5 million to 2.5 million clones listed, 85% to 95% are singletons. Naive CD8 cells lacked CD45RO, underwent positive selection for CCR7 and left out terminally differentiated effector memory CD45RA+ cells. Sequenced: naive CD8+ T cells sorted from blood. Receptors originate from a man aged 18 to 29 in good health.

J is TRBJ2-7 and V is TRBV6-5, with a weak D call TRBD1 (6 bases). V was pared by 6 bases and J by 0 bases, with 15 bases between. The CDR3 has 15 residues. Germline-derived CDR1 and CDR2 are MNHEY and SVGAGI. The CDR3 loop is CASSWGPDSSYEQYF. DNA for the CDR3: TGTGCCAGCAGCTGGGGACCGGACAGCTCCTACGAGCAGTACTTC.

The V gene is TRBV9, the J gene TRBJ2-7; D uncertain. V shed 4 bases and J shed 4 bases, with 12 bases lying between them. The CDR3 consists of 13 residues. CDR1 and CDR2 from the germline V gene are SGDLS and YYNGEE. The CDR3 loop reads CASSSDSSYEQYF. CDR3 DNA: TGTGCCAGCAGCTCAGACTCTTCTTACGAGCAGTACTTC.

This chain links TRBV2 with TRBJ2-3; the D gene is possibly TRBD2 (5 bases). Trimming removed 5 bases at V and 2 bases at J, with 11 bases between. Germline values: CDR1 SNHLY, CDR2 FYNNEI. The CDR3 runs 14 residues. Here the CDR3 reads CASSRIGNTDTQYF. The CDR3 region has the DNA TGTGCCAGCAGTCGGATCGGGAACACAGATACGCAGTATTTT.

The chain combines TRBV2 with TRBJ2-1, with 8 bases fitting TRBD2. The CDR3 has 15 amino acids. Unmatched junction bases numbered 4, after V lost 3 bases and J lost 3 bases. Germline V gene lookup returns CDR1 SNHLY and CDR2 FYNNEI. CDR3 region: CASSDASGSYNEQFF. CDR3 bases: TGTGCCAGCAGTGATGCGAGCGGGAGCTACAATGAGCAGTTCTTC.

The CDR3 spells CASSTDSWGMNTEAFF. DNA for the CDR3: TGCGCCAGCAGCACGGACAGCTGGGGGATGAACACTGAAGCTTTCTTT. The chain joins TRBV5-1 to TRBJ1-1; a weak D match, TRBD1 (6 bases). This CDR3 contains 16 residues. V was shortened by 4 bases and J by 0 bases, with 16 bases between the two germline ends. Germline loops: CDR1 SGHRS, CDR2 YFSETQ.

The CDR3 nucleotides are TGCGCCAGCAGCCAGTCGGACGGTGGGACTGAAGCTTTCTTT. Protein sequence: CASSQSDGGTEAFF. The V gene is TRBV4-3, the J gene TRBJ1-1; no reliable D call. Germline values: CDR1 LGHNA, CDR2 YSLEER. V was trimmed by 3 bases and J by 5 bases, leaving 13 bases between them. The CDR3 totals 14 residues.

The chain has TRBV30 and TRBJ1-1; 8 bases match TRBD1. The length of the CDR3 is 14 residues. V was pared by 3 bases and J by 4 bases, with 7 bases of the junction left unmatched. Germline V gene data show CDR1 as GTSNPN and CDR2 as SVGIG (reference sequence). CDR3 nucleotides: TGTGCCTGGAGGCCCGGGACAGGAGCCACTGAAGCTTTCTTT. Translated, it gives CAWRPGTGATEAFF.

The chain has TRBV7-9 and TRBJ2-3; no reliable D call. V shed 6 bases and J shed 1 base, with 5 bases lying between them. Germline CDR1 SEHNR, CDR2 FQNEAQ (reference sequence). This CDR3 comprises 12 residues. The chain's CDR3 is CASSEGTDTQYF. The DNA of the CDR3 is TGTGCCAGCAGTGAGGGCACAGATACGCAGTATTTT.

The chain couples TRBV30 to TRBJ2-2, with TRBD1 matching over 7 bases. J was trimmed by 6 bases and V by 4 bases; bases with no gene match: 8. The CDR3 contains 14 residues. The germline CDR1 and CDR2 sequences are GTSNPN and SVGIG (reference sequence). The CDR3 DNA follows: TGTGCCTGGACAGCCGGGACAGTGGCCGGGGAGCTGTTTTTT. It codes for CAWTAGTVAGELFF.

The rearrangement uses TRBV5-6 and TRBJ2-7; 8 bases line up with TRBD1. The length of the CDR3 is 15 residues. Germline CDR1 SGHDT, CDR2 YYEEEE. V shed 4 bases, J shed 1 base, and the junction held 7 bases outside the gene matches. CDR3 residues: CASSRETGVSYEQYF. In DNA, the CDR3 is TGTGCCAGCAGCCGAGAGACAGGGGTTTCCTACGAGCAGTACTTC.

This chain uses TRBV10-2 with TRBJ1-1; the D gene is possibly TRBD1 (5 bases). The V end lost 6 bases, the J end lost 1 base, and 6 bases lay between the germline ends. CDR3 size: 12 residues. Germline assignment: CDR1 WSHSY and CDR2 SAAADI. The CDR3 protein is CASRGGNTEAFF. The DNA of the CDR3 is TGCGCCAGCAGGGGGGGGAACACTGAAGCTTTCTTT.